One and the same sample provided the 6 T cell receptor beta chains below, sequenced in a study of blood T cells in healthy people across ages. For the second PCR, which ran for roughly 6 to 12 cycles, a sample-barcoded 5' primer and a J-beta primer mix were used. One entry per CDR3 protein, called by TCRdb with MiXCR from the 5' RACE reads. The sample has 1.8 million or so distinct CDR3 sequences, 30% to 40% seen once. What was sequenced was blood. These receptors all come from a human donor in good health.

This rearrangement joins TRBV7-2 to TRBJ1-2; weak D call: TRBD1 (5 bases). Trimming removed 10 bases from V and 0 bases from J, with 15 bases in between. Germline CDR1 SGHTA, CDR2 FQGNSA. The CDR3 loop spans 14 amino acids. CDR3 bases: TGTGCCATTCGCGACGGGACCTCTAACTATGGCTACACCTTC. Translation gives CAIRDGTSNYGYTF.

The chain employs TRBV12-3 or TRBV12-4 and TRBJ1-5; D gene ambiguous. The CDR3 totals 13 residues. Trimming took 7 bases from V and 6 from J, leaving 13 bases between them. The CDR3 spells CASTLNSGQPQHF. CDR3 DNA sequence: TGTGCCAGCACCCTTAACTCGGGTCAGCCCCAGCATTTT.

The rearrangement joins TRBV27 to TRBJ2-1; D is tentatively TRBD1 or TRBD2 (6 bases each). The CDR3 has 15 amino acids. The germline V gene encodes CDR1 MNHEY and CDR2 SMNVEV (reference sequence). V shed 11 bases and J shed 3 bases, with 20 bases lying between them. The CDR3 DNA reads TGTGCCGCGCGGGACATGGTAGGGCTCTACAATGAGCAGTTCTTC. Translating gives CAARDMVGLYNEQFF.

V is TRBV28 and J is TRBJ2-7; TRBD2 might be the D (6 bases). This CDR3 region has 14 residues. The V gene lost 6 bases and the J gene lost 0 bases, with 12 bases spanning the gap. The germline gives CDR1 MDHEN, CDR2 SYDVKM. CDR3 region: CASSDPGVSYEQYF. The CDR3 coding sequence is TGTGCCAGCAGCGACCCGGGGGTCTCCTACGAGCAGTACTTC.

The J gene is TRBJ2-7, the V gene TRBV7-2; D is uncertain. The germline V and J ends were trimmed by 5 bases and 1 base, with 15 bases remaining between them. Per the germline V gene, CDR1 is SGHTA and CDR2 is FQGNSA. This CDR3 contains 15 residues. This CDR3 reads CASSSRVLPSYEQYF. The CDR3 region has the DNA TGTGCCAGCAGCAGCCGGGTCCTGCCATCCTACGAGCAGTACTTC.

V is TRBV7-6 and J is TRBJ1-2; D possibly corresponds to TRBD1 (6 bases). The CDR3 contains 14 residues. Looked up from germline, CDR1 is SGHVS and CDR2 is FNYEAQ. V was shortened by 1 base and J by 6 bases, with 12 bases between the two germline ends. In nucleotides, the CDR3 is TGTGCCAGCAGCTTAGGGCCAGGGGTACATGGCTACACCTTC. Translating gives CASSLGPGVHGYTF.